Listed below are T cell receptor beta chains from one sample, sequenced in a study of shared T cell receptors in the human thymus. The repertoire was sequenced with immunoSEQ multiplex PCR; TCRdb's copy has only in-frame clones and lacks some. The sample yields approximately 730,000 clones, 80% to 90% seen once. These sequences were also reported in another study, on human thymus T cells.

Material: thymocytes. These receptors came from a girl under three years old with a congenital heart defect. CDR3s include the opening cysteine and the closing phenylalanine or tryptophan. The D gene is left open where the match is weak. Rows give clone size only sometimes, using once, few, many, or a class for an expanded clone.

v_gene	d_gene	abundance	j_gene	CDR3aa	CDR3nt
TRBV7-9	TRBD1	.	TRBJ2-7	CASSPAGTGTYEQYF	TGTGCCAGCAGCCCAGCCGGGACAGGAACTTACGAGCAGTACTTC
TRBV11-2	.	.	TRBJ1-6	CASSLGAGEHSPLHF	TGTGCCAGCAGCTTAGGGGCAGGGGAACATTCCCCCCTCCACTTT
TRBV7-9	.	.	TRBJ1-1	CASSPPGAGGLYTEAFF	TGTGCCAGCAGCCCACCCGGGGCCGGGGGGCTATACACTGAAGCTTTCTTT
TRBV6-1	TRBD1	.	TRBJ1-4	CASSHGQGTNEKLFF	TGTGCCAGCAGCCACGGACAGGGGACTAATGAAAAACTGTTTTTT
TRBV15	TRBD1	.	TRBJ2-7	CATSRGLGQGPPYEQYF	TGTGCCACCAGCAGAGGTTTGGGACAGGGGCCACCCTACGAGCAGTACTTC
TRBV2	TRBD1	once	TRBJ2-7	CAGRQLGTGPGEQYF	TGTGCCGGCAGACAATTAGGGACAGGGCCTGGTGAGCAGTACTTC
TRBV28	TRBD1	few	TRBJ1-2	CASSSSGTGAVANYGYTF	TGTGCCAGCAGCTCCTCCGGGACAGGGGCGGTGGCTAACTATGGCTACACCTTC
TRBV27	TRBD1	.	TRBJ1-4	CASSSRTGTNEKLFF	TGTGCCAGCAGTTCCAGGACAGGGACTAATGAAAAACTGTTTTTT
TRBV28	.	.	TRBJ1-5	CASSLPGLKKPQHF	TGTGCCAGCAGTTTACCAGGGTTAAAAAAGCCCCAGCATTTT
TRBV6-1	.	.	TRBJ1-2	CASREGLGASGGYTF	TGTGCCAGCAGGGAAGGGTTGGGGGCTTCCGGTGGCTACACCTTC
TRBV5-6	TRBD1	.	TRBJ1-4	CASSLAGTGPANEKLFF	TGTGCCAGCAGCTTGGCCGGGACAGGGCCCGCGAATGAAAAACTGTTTTTT
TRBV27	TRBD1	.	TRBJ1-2	CASSRVPGGNYGYTF	TGTGCCAGCAGTAGGGTTCCAGGGGGGAACTATGGCTACACCTTC
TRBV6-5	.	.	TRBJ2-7	CASSYTGLEQYF	TGTGCCAGCAGTTACACAGGGCTCGAGCAGTACTTC
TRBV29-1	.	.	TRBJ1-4	CSAHRRTNEKLFF	TGCAGCGCACACAGGCGGACGAATGAAAAACTGTTTTTT
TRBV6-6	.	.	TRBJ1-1	CASSYHGTEAEAFF	TGTGCCAGCAGTTACCACGGAACTGAGGCTGAAGCTTTCTTT
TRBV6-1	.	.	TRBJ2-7	CASSKSTYFAYEQYF	TGTGCCAGCAGTAAATCGACATATTTTGCCTACGAGCAGTACTTC
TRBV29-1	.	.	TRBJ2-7	CSVALGQGGEQYF	TGCAGCGTTGCACTCGGGCAGGGTGGCGAGCAGTACTTC
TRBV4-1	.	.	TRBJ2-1	CASSHRNEQFF	TGCGCCAGCAGCCATCGCAATGAGCAGTTCTTC
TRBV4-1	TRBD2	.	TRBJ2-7	CASSQVLLAGGYEQYF	TGCGCCAGCAGCCAAGTCTTACTAGCGGGGGGCTACGAGCAGTACTTC
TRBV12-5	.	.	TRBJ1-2	CASGLGFSGHLEQGGYTF	TGTGCTAGTGGTTTGGGATTTTCAGGGCACCTCGAACAGGGCGGCTACACCTTC
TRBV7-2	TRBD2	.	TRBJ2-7	CASSPPPGEGSKSYEQYF	TGTGCCAGCAGCCCACCGCCGGGGGAGGGGTCTAAGTCCTACGAGCAGTACTTC
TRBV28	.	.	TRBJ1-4	CASSFWPGWGADEKLFF	TGTGCCAGCAGTTTTTGGCCAGGGTGGGGTGCGGATGAAAAACTGTTTTTT
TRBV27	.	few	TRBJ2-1	CASTSHRGGRANEQFF	TGTGCCAGCACCTCTCACAGGGGGGGGAGAGCCAATGAGCAGTTCTTC
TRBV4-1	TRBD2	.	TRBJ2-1	CASSQDGPSSGGENEQFF	TGCGCCAGCAGCCAAGATGGGCCTTCTAGCGGGGGGGAGAATGAGCAGTTCTTC
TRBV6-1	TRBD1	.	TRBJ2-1	CASSEVTGSNEQFF	TGTGCCAGCAGTGAGGTGACAGGGTCGAATGAGCAGTTCTTC
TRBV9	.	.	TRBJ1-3	CASSVDRGRVPGNTIYF	TGTGCCAGCAGCGTAGATCGCGGCAGGGTGCCTGGAAACACCATATATTTT
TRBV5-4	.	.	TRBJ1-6	CASSLPQGGSPLHF	TGTGCCAGCAGCTTGCCCCAGGGAGGCTCACCCCTCCACTTT
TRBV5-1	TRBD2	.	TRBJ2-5	CASSLLKTSGEPIPYQETQYF	TGCGCCAGCAGCTTATTGAAGACTAGCGGAGAACCCATACCGTACCAAGAGACCCAGTACTTC
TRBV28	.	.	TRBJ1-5	CASSSQNQPQHF	TGTGCCAGCAGTTCCCAAAATCAGCCCCAGCATTTT
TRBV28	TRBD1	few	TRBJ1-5	CASSLRQGAQPQHF	TGTGCCAGCAGTTTAAGGCAGGGGGCGCAGCCCCAGCATTTT
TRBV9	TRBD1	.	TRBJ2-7	CASSVGLDRQQYEQYF	TGTGCCAGCAGCGTAGGCCTGGACAGGCAACAATACGAGCAGTACTTC
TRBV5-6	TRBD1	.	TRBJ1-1	CASSLDGTGIALAEAFF	TGTGCCAGCAGCTTGGATGGGACAGGGATAGCCCTGGCTGAAGCTTTCTTT
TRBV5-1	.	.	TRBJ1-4	CASSYHPTDRPHNEKLFF	TGCGCCAGCAGCTACCACCCCACCGACAGGCCCCATAATGAAAAACTGTTTTTT
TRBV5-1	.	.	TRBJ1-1	CASSLTVLMNTEAFF	TGCGCCAGCAGCTTGACAGTGCTCATGAACACTGAAGCTTTCTTT
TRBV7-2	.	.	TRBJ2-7	CASSLGQRDGRYF	TGTGCCAGCAGCTTAGGTCAACGAGATGGGCGGTACTTC
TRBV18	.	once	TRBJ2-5	CASSPGRGTGKETQYF	TGTGCCAGCTCACCAGGGAGGGGGACAGGAAAAGAGACCCAGTACTTC
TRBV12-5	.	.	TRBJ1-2	CASGSHGSVYGYTF	TGTGCTAGTGGTTCCCATGGCTCCGTCTATGGCTACACCTTC
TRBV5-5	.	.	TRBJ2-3	CASSFLTVITDTQYF	TGTGCCAGCAGCTTTTTGACAGTTATTACAGATACGCAGTATTTT
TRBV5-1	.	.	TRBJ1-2	CASSLLGGRTVYGYTF	TGCGCCAGCAGCTTGCTCGGGGGGCGTACCGTCTATGGCTACACCTTC
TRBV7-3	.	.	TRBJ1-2	CASSQVGGKDGYTF	TGTGCCAGCAGCCAAGTCGGAGGGAAGGATGGCTACACCTTC
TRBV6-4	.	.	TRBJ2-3	CASRSVGGTDTQYF	TGTGCCAGCAGATCTGTAGGGGGCACAGATACGCAGTATTTT
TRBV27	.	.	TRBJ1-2	CASSTILTPGGYGYTF	TGTGCCAGCAGTACCATTTTGACCCCCGGCGGCTATGGCTACACCTTC
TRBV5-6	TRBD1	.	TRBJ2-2	CASSPRRQGNTGELFF	TGTGCCAGCAGCCCGCGTAGACAGGGCAACACCGGGGAGCTGTTTTTT
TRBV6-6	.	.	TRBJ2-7	CASTKNSDSPNYEQYF	TGTGCCAGCACCAAGAACAGTGATTCCCCCAACTACGAGCAGTACTTC
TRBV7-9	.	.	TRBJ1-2	CASSLGGARPSFNYGYTF	TGTGCCAGCAGCCTCGGGGGGGCCCGACCGTCCTTTAACTATGGCTACACCTTC
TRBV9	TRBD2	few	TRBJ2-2	CASSSGVAGSTGELFF	TGTGCCAGCAGCAGCGGGGTAGCGGGGTCAACCGGGGAGCTGTTTTTT
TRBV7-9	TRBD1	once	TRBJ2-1	CASSLLSPKGGHNEQFF	TGTGCCAGCAGCTTATTATCTCCAAAAGGGGGCCACAATGAGCAGTTCTTC
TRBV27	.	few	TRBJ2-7	CASSLSPGYEQYF	TGTGCCAGCAGTTTATCGCCAGGGTACGAGCAGTACTTC
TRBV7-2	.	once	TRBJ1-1	CASSLEGDTEAFF	TGTGCCAGCAGCTTAGAGGGGGATACTGAAGCTTTCTTT